This entry lists 24 T cell receptor beta chains sequenced from one sample in a study of T cells in tuberculosis. Sample time point: new active TB diagnosis, blood taken before or within 7 days of starting treatment. The data were produced by immunoSEQ multiplex PCR, yet TCRdb's version contains in-frame clones alone and is incomplete. The sample gives 29,000 or so clones, 92% of which show up once; 6.8% is in the top ten. The input for sequencing was PBMCs, taken at tuberculosis diagnosis. Receptors were obtained from an adult with tuberculosis.

The chain recombines TRBV2 with TRBJ1-2; D gene uncertain. Per germline, CDR1 SNHLY and CDR2 FYNNEI. V lost 0 bases and J lost 5, with 7 bases in between. CDR3 length equals 13 residues. The CDR3 coding sequence is TGTGCCAGCAGTGAAGCCCCCAGTTATGGCTACACCTTC. This encodes CASSEAPSYGYTF. Full variable domain (remainder filled in from reference TRBV2 and TRBJ1-2): EPEVTQTPSHQVTQMGQEVILRCVPISNHLYFYWYRQILGQKVEFLVSFYNNEISEKSEIFDDQFSVERPDGSNFTLKIRSTKLEDSAMYFCASSEAPSYGYTFGSGTRLTVV.

This chain joins TRBV30 and TRBJ2-5; no firm D call. The germline V gene encodes CDR1 GTSNPN and CDR2 SVGIG (reference sequence). CDR3 length: 15 amino acids. Trimming pared 2 bases from V and 3 bases from J, leaving 16 bases between. The DNA for the CDR3 is TGTGCCTGGAGTCCCGCGTGGGCCCGAAAAGAGACCCAGTACTTC. Its translation is CAWSPAWARKETQYF.

The chain recombines TRBV30 with TRBJ2-7, with TRBD2 matching 9 bases. The germline V gene encodes CDR1 GTSNPN and CDR2 SVGIG (reference sequence). The CDR3 covers 15 residues. The J segment lost 3 bases and the V segment lost 0 bases, leaving 6 bases of the junction unmatched. The CDR3 here is CAWSVWGSGSYEQYF. CDR3 nucleotides: TGTGCCTGGAGTGTATGGGGTAGCGGGAGCTACGAGCAGTACTTC.

The chain combines TRBV5-1 with TRBJ1-1, with D tentatively TRBD1 (5 bases). CDR3 size: 13 residues. Germline V CDR1 and CDR2: SGHRS, YFSETQ. The V and J ends lost 4 bases and 8 bases respectively, with 15 bases between them. As DNA, the CDR3 is TGCGCCAGCAGCCCTCGGAGGGGCTGGGAAGCTTTCTTT. Protein sequence: CASSPRRGWEAFF.

This chain links TRBV28 with TRBJ2-1; D perhaps matches TRBD1 (5 bases). Trimming removed 7 bases from V and 12 bases from J, with 22 bases in between. In germline, CDR1 is MDHEN, CDR2 SYDVKM. The CDR3 is made up of 14 amino acids. The CDR3 DNA follows: TGTGCCAGCAAAGTTCAGGCAGGGCTTGGTGGGCAGTTCTTC. Translated: CASKVQAGLGGQFF.

V gene TRBV1 combines with J gene TRBJ1-3. TRBV1 is an annotated pseudogene. CDR3 length: 19 amino acids. CDR3 DNA: TGCACCAGCAGCACCCGTGAGGAACTTAAGAGGGTAGGTGGTAACACCATATATTTT. Translation: CTSSTREELKRVGGNTIYF.

DNA for the CDR3: TGTGCCAGCAGCCCCCCCCCTGGGCAGGGGTACTATGGCTACACCTTC. Translated, it gives CASSPPPGQGYYGYTF. V usage is TRBV7-2 and J usage is TRBJ1-2, with D possibly being TRBD1 (6 bases). Trimming took off 5 bases at V and 3 bases at J, with 19 bases between the two ends. Germline V CDR1 and CDR2: SGHTA, FQGNSA. The CDR3 sequence is 16 residues long.

This chain connects TRBV10-1 to TRBJ2-1; 9 bases are shared with TRBD2. CDR3 length equals 15 residues. Per germline, CDR1 WNHNN and CDR2 SYGVQD (reference sequence). Germline trimming cut 2 bases from V and 4 bases from J; bases unmatched to any gene: 3. CDR3 nucleotides: TGCGCCAGCAGTGAGAGAGCGGGGGGTTACAATGAGCAGTTCTTC. This translates into CASSERAGGYNEQFF.

The chain carries TRBV2 and TRBJ2-7; 8 bases line up with TRBD1. CDR3 length: 14 residues. CDR1 is SNHLY, CDR2 FYNNEI, per germline. Trimming at V came to 6 bases and at J to 2 bases, leaving 6 bases not matched to a gene. Here the CDR3 DNA reads TGTGCCAGCAGACCGGGACAGGCCGCCTACGAGCAGTACTTC. Its protein is CASRPGQAAYEQYF.

V is TRBV30 and J is TRBJ1-4, with 8 positions matching TRBD1. With 2 bases clipped from V and 7 bases from J, the junction kept 9 bases outside the gene matches. CDR1 and CDR2 from the germline V gene are GTSNPN and SVGIG (reference sequence). This CDR3 spans 15 amino acids. This CDR3 reads CAWSSPRGRSEKLFF. In DNA form, the CDR3 reads TGTGCCTGGAGTTCTCCCAGGGGGCGCAGTGAAAAACTGTTTTTT.

CDR3 loop: CASSITGLDRGRNGYTF. Written as DNA, the CDR3 is TGTGCCAGTAGTATAACTGGTTTGGACAGGGGACGAAACGGCTACACCTTC. The chain joins TRBV19 to TRBJ1-2; 9 bases match TRBD1. This CDR3 spans 17 amino acids. CDR1 is LNHDA and CDR2 is SQIVND in the germline V gene (reference sequence). Unmatched junction bases numbered 15, after V lost 2 bases and J lost 8 bases.

V and J are TRBV7-8 and TRBJ2-3; no firm D call. The CDR3 length is 12 residues. CDR1 is SGHVS and CDR2 is FQNEAQ in the germline V gene. V shed 2 bases and J shed 7 bases, with 7 bases lying between them. The CDR3 spells CASSLKSNTQYF. The CDR3 DNA is TGTGCCAGCAGCTTAAAGTCTAATACGCAGTATTTT. Drawing the rest from reference TRBV7-8 and TRBJ2-3, the complete variable domain is GAGVSQSPRYKVAKRGQDVALRCDPISGHVSLFWYQQALGQGPEFLTYFQNEAQLDKSGLPSDRFFAERPEGSVSTLKIQRTQQEDSAVYLCASSLKSNTQYFGPGTRLTVL.

The CDR3 reads CASSRTEFTDTQYF. For the CDR3, the DNA is TGTGCCAGCAGCAGGACAGAATTCACAGATACGCAGTATTTT. This chain connects TRBV6-1 to TRBJ2-3, with a weak D call TRBD1 (6 bases). Germline V CDR1 and CDR2: MNHNS, SASEGT. The CDR3 totals 14 residues. V was pared by 6 bases and J by 2 bases, with 12 bases between.

This clone was seen more than once but under ten times. The V and J genes are TRBV4-1 and TRBJ1-5; TRBD1 agrees at 9 bases. The length of the CDR3 is 15 residues. V gave up 0 bases and J gave up 7 bases; unmatched junction bases: 4. Germline assignment: CDR1 MGHRA and CDR2 YSYEKL. The CDR3 loop is CASSQDTGGRQPQHF. CDR3 DNA sequence: TGCGCCAGCAGCCAAGATACAGGGGGCAGGCAGCCCCAGCATTTT.

V is TRBV4-3 and J is TRBJ1-4, with D possibly matching TRBD1 (6 bases). V lost 0 bases and J 10 bases, leaving 15 bases between the germline ends. This CDR3 has 15 residues. Germline V gene sequence: CDR1 LGHNA, CDR2 YSLEER. CDR3 loop: CASSQEEEIRGKLFF. DNA of the CDR3: TGCGCCAGCAGCCAAGAGGAGGAGATCAGGGGAAAACTGTTTTTT.

About this clone itself: Additional DNA sequences in this sample encode the identical CDR3. The genes are TRBV6-1 and TRBJ2-7; a weak D match, TRBD1 (6 bases). The V gene's germline CDR1 is MNHNS and CDR2 SASEGT. V shed 10 bases and J shed 2 bases, with 21 bases lying between them. This CDR3 spans 15 amino acids. The CDR3 region is CATLMGQISTYEQYF. The CDR3 bases are TGTGCCACCCTAATGGGACAAATTTCCACCTACGAGCAGTACTTC.

V gene TRBV9 combines with J gene TRBJ2-1; 11 nucleotides line up with TRBD2. Germline loops: CDR1 SGDLS, CDR2 YYNGEE. Trimming cost V 2 bases and J 7 bases; bases outside gene matches: 5. The CDR3 covers 15 residues. DNA of the CDR3: TGTGCCAGCAGCGTTAGCGGGGGGGGGTTGAATGAGCAGTTCTTC. Its protein product is CASSVSGGGLNEQFF.

CDR3 DNA sequence: TGTGCCACCAGCAGAGGACTGAGCGGGGCCCTCTCCTACGAGCAGTACTTC. Translated: CATSRGLSGALSYEQYF. The J gene is TRBJ2-7, the V gene TRBV15; the match to TRBD2 covers 7 bases. The CDR3 has 17 amino acids. V lost 1 base to trimming and J lost 0 bases; unmatched junction nucleotides: 9. The germline V gene has CDR1 LNHNV and CDR2 YYDKDF (reference sequence).

This clone has a single count. This chain connects TRBV7-2 to TRBJ2-1, with D possibly matching TRBD1 (6 bases). CDR3 length equals 14 residues. V was shortened by 8 bases and J by 7 bases, with 18 bases between the two germline ends. Germline V gene sequence: CDR1 SGHTA, CDR2 FQGNSA. The CDR3 DNA follows: TGTGCCAGCCTGGCCCAGGGGCGTGGGAATGAGCAGTTCTTC. The encoded protein is CASLAQGRGNEQFF.

This chain joins TRBV7-6 and TRBJ2-1, with D possibly being TRBD1 (5 bases). The V gene lost 2 bases and the J gene lost 9 bases, with 20 bases spanning the gap. The CDR3 contains 16 residues. Germline loops: CDR1 SGHVS, CDR2 FNYEAQ. The CDR3 sequence: CASSLNSGDRSVEQFF. In nucleotides, the CDR3 is TGTGCCAGCAGCTTAAATTCTGGTGACAGATCGGTTGAGCAGTTCTTC.

This clone was detected once. This chain connects TRBV15 to TRBJ2-4; 9 bases map to TRBD1. The CDR3 has 17 amino acids. After removal of 0 bases from V and 5 bases from J, the junction contained 8 bases not matched to a gene. The germline CDR1 and CDR2 sequences are LNHNV and YYDKDF (reference sequence). CDR3 nucleotide sequence: TGTGCCACCAGCAGAGATCATCCGGGACAGGGACAAAACATTCAGTACTTC. It translates to CATSRDHPGQGQNIQYF.

V and J are TRBV30 and TRBJ2-7, with 7 bases fitting TRBD1. CDR3 length equals 12 residues. CDR1 and CDR2 from the germline V gene are GTSNPN and SVGIG (reference sequence). V shed 7 bases and J 0 bases; nucleotides not matched to a gene: 3. The CDR3 is CAFRDSSYEQYF. CDR3 DNA sequence: TGTGCCTTCCGGGACAGCTCCTACGAGCAGTACTTC. Filled out from reference TRBV30 and TRBJ2-7, the complete variable domain reads SQTIHQWPATLVQPVGSPLSLECTVEGTSNPNLYWYRQAAGRGLQLLFYSVGIGQISSEVPQNLSASRPQDRQFILSSKKLLLSDSGFYLCAFRDSSYEQYFGPGTRLTVT.

The chain has TRBV2 and TRBJ2-7, with 15 positions matching TRBD2. Germline CDR1 is SNHLY and CDR2 is FYNNEI. The V gene end was trimmed by 6 bases and the J gene end by 12 bases; junction bases not matched to a gene: 6. This CDR3 contains 13 residues. The CDR3 is CASRPGLAGGPYF. CDR3 coding DNA: TGTGCCAGCAGGCCGGGACTAGCGGGAGGACCGTACTTC.

The V gene is TRBV7-8, the J gene TRBJ1-1; 10 nucleotides agree with TRBD1. There are 17 residues in the CDR3. V trimming: 5 bases; J trimming: 5 bases; junction bases outside the gene matches: 14. Germline values: CDR1 SGHVS, CDR2 FQNEAQ. In DNA, the CDR3 is TGTGCCAGCAGCCCCCACCGGGACAGGGGAGGGGGGACTGAAGCTTTCTTT. It codes for CASSPHRDRGGGTEAFF.